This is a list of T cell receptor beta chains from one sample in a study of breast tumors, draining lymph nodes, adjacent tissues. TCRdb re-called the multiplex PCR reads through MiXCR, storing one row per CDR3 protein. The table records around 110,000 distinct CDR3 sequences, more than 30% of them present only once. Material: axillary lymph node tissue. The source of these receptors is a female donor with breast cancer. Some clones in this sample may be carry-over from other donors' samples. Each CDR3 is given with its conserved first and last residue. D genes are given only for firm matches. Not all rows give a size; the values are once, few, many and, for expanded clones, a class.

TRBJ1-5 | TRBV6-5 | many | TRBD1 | TGTGCCAGCAGATCCGGGACAGGGCCGTTTGGAGATCAGCCCCAGCATTTT | CASRSGTGPFGDQPQHF
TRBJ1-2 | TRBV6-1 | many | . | TGTGCCAGCAGTGCAATGCAGGGAAATAACTATGGCTACACCTTC | CASSAMQGNNYGYTF
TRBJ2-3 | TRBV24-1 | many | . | TGTGCCACCAGTGATTCCCGGGGGCAGGGAGGTACGCAGTATTTT | CATSDSRGQGGTQYF
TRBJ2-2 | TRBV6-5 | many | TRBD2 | TGTGCCAGCAGCCCCGGACTAGCGGGAGTCCACACCGGGGAGCTGTTTTTT | CASSPGLAGVHTGELFF
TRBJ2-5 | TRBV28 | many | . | TGTGCCAGCATAGGACAGGGAGGGTCTCAAAGGGAGACCCAGTACTTC | CASIGQGGSQRETQYF
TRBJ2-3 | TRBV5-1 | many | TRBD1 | TGCGCCAGCAGCTCACTCGACAGGGGAGGCGCAGATACGCAGTATTTT | CASSSLDRGGADTQYF
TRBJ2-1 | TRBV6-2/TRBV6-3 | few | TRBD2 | TGTGCCAGCAGTTACTCGCTAGCGGGGATTTGGGATGGTGAGCAGTTCTTC | CASSYSLAGIWDGEQFF
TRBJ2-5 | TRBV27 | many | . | TGTGCCAGCAGTTTTGGTCCGTGGAGGGGAGAGACCCAGTACTTC | CASSFGPWRGETQYF
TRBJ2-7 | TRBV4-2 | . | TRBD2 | TGTGCCAGCAGCCAAGGGGGACTAGCGGGAGTTACTAGCTCCTACGAGCAGTACTTC | CASSQGGLAGVTSSYEQYF
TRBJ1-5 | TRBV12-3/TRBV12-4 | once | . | TGTGCCAGCAGACAAGGGAGCAATCAGCCCCAGCACTTT | CASRQGSNQPQHF
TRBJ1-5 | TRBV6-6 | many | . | TGTGCCAGTAAGGGCGCCCCCACTAGCAATCAGCCCCAGCATTTT | CASKGAPTSNQPQHF
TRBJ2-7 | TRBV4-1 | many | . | TGCGCCAGCAGCCAAGGGACGGCAAAAACCTACGAGCAGTACTTC | CASSQGTAKTYEQYF
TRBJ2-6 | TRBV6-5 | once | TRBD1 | TGTGCCAGCAGTCACTCAGGGGGCTACCATGGGGCCAACGTCCTGACTTTC | CASSHSGGYHGANVLTF
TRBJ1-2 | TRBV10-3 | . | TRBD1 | TGTGCCATCAGTGGGGGACAGGGCTTCTATGGCTACACCTTC | CAISGGQGFYGYTF
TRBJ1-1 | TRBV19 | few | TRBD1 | TGTGCCAGTAGTGGCTGGACAGGGCCGTCGAAGGCTGAAGCTTTCTTT | CASSGWTGPSKAEAFF
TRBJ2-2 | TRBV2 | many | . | TGTGCCAGCAGTGGCCGGACAGACACCGGGGAGCTGTTTTTT | CASSGRTDTGELFF
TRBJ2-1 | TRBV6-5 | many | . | TGTGCCAGCAGCCCCGGTGGAAACAATGAGCAGTTCTTC | CASSPGGNNEQFF
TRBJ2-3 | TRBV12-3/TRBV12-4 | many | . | TGTGCCAGCAGTTTACATCCCGGGGGAGATACGCAGTATTTT | CASSLHPGGDTQYF
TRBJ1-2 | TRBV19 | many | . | TGTGCCAGTACTACCCGAGGGGCAGGGTATGGCTACACCTTC | CASTTRGAGYGYTF
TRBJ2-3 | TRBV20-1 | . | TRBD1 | TGCAGTGCTACCTCTTTGACAGGGGGCGATAGCACAGATACGCAGTATTTT | CSATSLTGGDSTDTQYF
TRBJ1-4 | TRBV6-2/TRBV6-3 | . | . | TGTGCCAGCAGTTACTCGGGTTATTGGGAAAAACTGTTTTTT | CASSYSGYWEKLFF
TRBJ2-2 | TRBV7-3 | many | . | TGTGCCAGCAGCTTATCCCTCGCCACCGGGGAGCTGTTTTTT | CASSLSLATGELFF
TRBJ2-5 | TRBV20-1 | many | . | TGCAGTGCTAGAGATATGGAGACCCAGTCCTTC | CSARDMETQSF
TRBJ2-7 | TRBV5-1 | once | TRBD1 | TGCGCCAGCAGCTCAAGCGGACAGGGGCCCTGGTCGTACTTC | CASSSSGQGPWSYF
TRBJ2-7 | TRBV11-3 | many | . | TGTGCCAGCAGCCTAGTAAGGGACGGCGAGCAGTACTTC | CASSLVRDGEQYF
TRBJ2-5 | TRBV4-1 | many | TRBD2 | TGCGCCAGCAGCCATGGAGCGGGAGGACAAGAGACCCAGTACTTC | CASSHGAGGQETQYF
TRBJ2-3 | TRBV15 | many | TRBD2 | TGTGCCACCAGCAGAGATCGACTAGCTACCACAGATACGCAGTATTTT | CATSRDRLATTDTQYF
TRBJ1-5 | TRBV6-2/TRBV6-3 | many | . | TGTGCCAGCAGTTACTATCACCAAGGCCGGGACAAATATCAGCCCCAGCATTTT | CASSYYHQGRDKYQPQHF
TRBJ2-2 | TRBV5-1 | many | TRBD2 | TGCGCCAGCAGCCCAAGCGGGAAGAACACCGGGGAGCTGTTTTTT | CASSPSGKNTGELFF